Listed here are 15 T cell receptor beta chains from one sample, sequenced in a study of T-cell memory formation after mild COVID-19. TCRdb reprocessed the 5' RACE reads with MiXCR, giving one entry per CDR3 protein. Of some 160,000 distinct CDR3 sequences listed, approximately 13% were seen once; the top ten hold roughly 3.3%. Material for sequencing was PBMCs or a T cell subset sorted from them (not recorded which). The source of these receptors is a man younger than 35 who had mild COVID-19 (a few samples of this study predate the infection). Cell type and time point are not known.

This clonotype was detected a few times. J is TRBJ1-5 and V is TRBV20-1; the D is unclear. The V gene's germline CDR1 is DFQATT and CDR2 SNEGSKA (reference sequence). V was cut by 4 bases and J by 16 bases, with 26 bases left in between. The CDR3 consists of 14 residues. The chain's CDR3 is CSATARGLLATTHF. CDR3 DNA sequence: TGCAGTGCTACCGCTAGAGGATTACTAGCGACAACCCATTTT.

This rearrangement joins TRBV28 to TRBJ2-7; D gene uncertain. V lost 6 bases and J 0 bases, leaving 6 bases between the germline ends. This CDR3 region has 12 residues. CDR1 and CDR2 (germline): MDHEN, SYDVKM. The CDR3 is CASRTGSYEQYV. Written as DNA, the CDR3 is TGTGCCAGCAGAACTGGCTCCTACGAGCAGTACGTC.

This clonotype came up a few times. This CDR3 reads CASSWGDRGSNQPQHF. The CDR3 region has the DNA TGCGCCAGCAGCTGGGGAGACAGGGGATCCAATCAGCCCCAGCATTTT. The chain has TRBV5-1 and TRBJ1-5, with TRBD1 matching 8 bases. V trimming: 3 bases; J trimming: 3 bases; junction bases outside the gene matches: 8. Per the germline V gene, CDR1 is SGHRS and CDR2 is YFSETQ. The CDR3 loop spans 16 amino acids.

The sample holds many counts of this clonotype. This chain joins TRBV7-7 and TRBJ2-7, with D possibly TRBD2 on 6 matching bases. Germline CDR1 and CDR2: SSHAT and FNYEAQ (reference sequence). V was trimmed by 2 bases and J by 7 bases, leaving 12 bases between them. This CDR3 spans 13 amino acids. This chain's CDR3 is CASSLSPGREQYF. CDR3 coding DNA: TGTGCCAGCAGCTTAAGCCCAGGGAGGGAGCAGTACTTC.

This clonotype was detected a few times. The chain is built from TRBV20-1 and TRBJ2-2; 7 bases are a match to TRBD1. CDR1 is DFQATT, CDR2 SNEGSKA, per germline (reference sequence). CDR3 length: 12 residues. The ends lost 6 bases at V and 6 bases at J; junction bases unmatched: 4. The CDR3 sequence is CSARGGAGELFF. The CDR3, as DNA: TGCAGTGCCCGAGGGGGCGCCGGGGAGCTGTTTTTT.

This clonotype turned up a few times. The chain links TRBV15 to TRBJ2-1; weak D call: TRBD1 (5 bases). The CDR3 length is 13 residues. CDR1 and CDR2 (germline): LNHNV, YYDKDF (reference sequence). With 0 bases removed from V and 15 bases from J, the gap between germline ends came to 15 bases. The CDR3 protein is CATSRDIGREGFF. The CDR3 nucleotides read TGTGCCACCAGCAGAGATATCGGCAGGGAAGGGTTCTTC.

This clonotype came up a few times. The V call is TRBV12-3 or TRBV12-4, the J call TRBJ1-1; D not certain. V was clipped by 0 bases and J by 0 bases, with 11 bases between them. The CDR3 extends over 16 amino acids. The CDR3 DNA follows: TGTGCCAGCAGTTTAGCCGGAGGGCAGGTGAACACTGAAGCTTTCTTT. This translates into CASSLAGGQVNTEAFF.

This clonotype was counted between two and nine times. The genes are TRBV5-1 and TRBJ2-3; TRBD2 agrees at 7 bases. V lost 2 bases, J lost 1 base, and 4 bases stayed unmatched. The V gene's germline CDR1 is SGHRS and CDR2 YFSETQ. This CDR3 is 15 amino acids long. The CDR3 coding sequence is TGCGCCAGCAGCTTCGCGGGGGAACGCACAGATACGCAGTATTTT. Its translation: CASSFAGERTDTQYF.

The chain employs TRBV5-1 and TRBJ2-2; TRBD1 agrees at 9 bases. V lost 0 bases, J lost 4 bases, and 7 bases stayed unmatched. This CDR3 region has 17 residues. In germline, CDR1 is SGHRS, CDR2 YFSETQ. CDR3 DNA sequence: TGCGCCAGCAGCTTGGGGTCACAGGGGGCGGCCACCGGGGAGCTGTTTTTT. Translation: CASSLGSQGAATGELFF. Together with reference TRBV5-1 and TRBJ2-2, the CDR3 gives the full variable domain: KAGVTQTPRYLIKTRGQQVTLSCSPISGHRSVSWYQQTPGQGLQFLFEYFSETQRNKGNFPGRFSGRQFSNSRSEMNVSTLELGDSALYLCASSLGSQGAATGELFFGEGSRLTVL.

CDR3 coding DNA: TGTGCCAGTGGTGGACGGCGGGAAGCTTTCTTT. Amino acid sequence: CASGGRREAFF. The chain carries TRBV19 and TRBJ1-1, with unresolved D. V was pared by 8 bases and J by 8 bases, with 12 bases between. The CDR3 extends over 11 amino acids. Per the germline V gene, CDR1 is LNHDA and CDR2 is SQIVND (reference sequence).

This clonotype was observed a handful of times. The rearrangement joins TRBV5-1 to TRBJ2-7; the D is unclear. Trimming removed 3 bases at V and 6 bases at J, with 13 bases between. There are 13 residues in the CDR3. Germline lookup yields CDR1 SGHRS and CDR2 YFSETQ. CDR3 in amino acids: CASSSGPAFEQYF. CDR3 in DNA: TGCGCCAGCAGCTCCGGGCCTGCATTCGAGCAGTACTTC.

This clonotype is judged medium-sized. The chain links TRBV5-1 to TRBJ2-7, with TRBD2 matching over 12 bases. Germline-derived CDR1 and CDR2 are SGHRS and YFSETQ. The CDR3 extends over 16 amino acids. The V gene end was trimmed by 0 bases and the J gene end by 3 bases; junction bases not matched to a gene: 4. The CDR3 DNA sequence: TGCGCCAGCAGCTTGGGGACTAGCGGGAATCTCTACGAGCAGTACTTC. Translated, it gives CASSLGTSGNLYEQYF.

This sequence joins TRBV28 and TRBJ1-1; D is ambiguous. Germline V gene data show CDR1 as MDHEN and CDR2 as SYDVKM. V shed 4 bases and J shed 0 bases, with 15 bases lying between them. CDR3 size: 16 residues. The CDR3 reads CASSSTGFYMNTEAFF. CDR3 DNA sequence: TGTGCCAGCAGTTCAACCGGGTTTTATATGAACACTGAAGCTTTCTTT.

The gene calls are TRBV6-6 and TRBJ1-4, with TRBD1 matching 9 bases. From germline, CDR1 is MNHNY and CDR2 SVGAGI (reference sequence). The CDR3 has 14 residues. V was clipped by 8 bases and J by 7 bases; unmatched bases: 8. This CDR3 is CASGDRVAAEKLFF. CDR3 DNA: TGTGCCAGCGGGGACAGGGTGGCAGCTGAAAAACTGTTTTTT.

This clonotype was counted between two and nine times. The rearrangement links TRBV9 to TRBJ2-7; tentatively, D is TRBD2 (6 bases). V was pared by 7 bases and J by 3 bases, with 11 bases between. There are 12 residues in the CDR3. The germline gives CDR1 SGDLS, CDR2 YYNGEE. The CDR3 DNA follows: TGTGCCAGCGGCGGAGCGGGCTACGAGCAGTACTTC. It codes for CASGGAGYEQYF.